This passage covers 32 T cell receptor beta chains from one sample sequenced in a study of PD-1 blockade in classical Hodgkin lymphoma. Every single patient, without exception, relapsed after autologous stem cell transplantation, and brentuximab vedotin exposure varied. Clones were read by immunoSEQ multiplex PCR, and TCRdb kept only the in-frame ones, dropping some. The sample consists of about 27,000 clones, less than 80% of them appearing once. The source was peripheral blood mononuclear cells (PBMCs), collected before the second cycle of nivolumab. These receptors originate from a human donor with classical Hodgkin lymphoma.

The chain uses TRBV29-1 and TRBJ2-7; 7 bases fit TRBD1. This CDR3 has 14 amino acids. Trimming cost V 7 bases and J 4 bases; bases outside gene matches: 13. Per the germline V gene, CDR1 is SQVTM and CDR2 is ANQGSEA. The CDR3 nucleotides read TGCAGCGCCCGCTGGGCAGGGGGATTATACGAGCAGTACTTC. This gives the protein CSARWAGGLYEQYF.

The V gene is TRBV12-5, the J gene TRBJ1-5; D gene uncertain. V shed 2 bases and J shed 1 base, with 15 bases lying between them. CDR3 size: 17 residues. Germline loops: CDR1 LGHNT, CDR2 FRNRAP. In DNA form, the CDR3 reads TGTGCTAGTGGTTTGACTCTGGGGATTTTCAGCAATCAGCCCCAGCATTTT. Encoded protein: CASGLTLGIFSNQPQHF.

The V call is TRBV2, the J call TRBJ1-2, with TRBD1 matching over 7 bases. V lost 6 bases, J lost 0 bases, and 4 bases stayed unmatched. The germline V gene has CDR1 SNHLY and CDR2 FYNNEI. The CDR3 is 14 residues long. The CDR3 here is CASRTGLSNYGYTF. In DNA, the CDR3 is TGTGCCAGCAGGACAGGGCTTTCTAACTATGGCTACACCTTC.

This clone has only one observation. CDR3 in amino acids: CASGRANGGNQPQHF. DNA for the CDR3: TGTGCCAGCGGCCGGGCCAACGGCGGCAATCAGCCCCAGCATTTT. V is TRBV6-6 and J is TRBJ1-5, with D uncertain. CDR1 and CDR2 from the germline V gene are MNHNY and SVGAGI (reference sequence). With 8 bases removed from V and 2 bases from J, the gap between germline ends came to 16 bases. The CDR3 consists of 15 residues.

This clone was seen more than once but under ten times. The V and J genes are TRBV29-1 and TRBJ1-5; the D gene is possibly TRBD1 (5 bases). The CDR3 sequence is 14 residues long. Trimming took off 6 bases at V and 5 bases at J, with 17 bases between the two ends. CDR1 and CDR2 (germline): SQVTM, ANQGSEA. The chain's CDR3 is CSVGGTSSDQPQHF. In nucleotides, the CDR3 is TGCAGCGTGGGGGGGACCTCGTCGGATCAGCCCCAGCATTTT.

This clone is classed as medium-sized. The chain uses TRBV11-2 and TRBJ2-7, with unresolved D. The CDR3 spans 12 residues. Germline V gene data show CDR1 as SGHAT and CDR2 as FQNNGV. V shed 1 base and J shed 1 base, with 2 bases lying between them. CDR3 sequence reads: CASSLGSYEQYF. For the CDR3, the DNA is TGTGCCAGCAGCTTAGGATCCTACGAGCAGTACTTC.

As for this clone: The sample carries other DNA sequences with the same CDR3. The chain has TRBV11-3 and TRBJ2-1; tentatively, D is TRBD2 (5 bases). V lost 1 base to trimming and J lost 3 bases, with 7 bases between them. CDR1 is SGHNT, CDR2 YENEEA, per germline. The CDR3 totals 14 residues. CDR3 sequence reads: CASSLVGDYNEQFF. In nucleotides, the CDR3 is TGTGCCAGCAGCTTAGTGGGAGACTACAATGAGCAGTTCTTC.

This chain connects TRBV7-7 to TRBJ2-1, with D unclear. Between the trimmed V and J ends, which lost 5 bases and 2 bases, there was a span of 13 bases. This CDR3 is built from 15 residues. Germline CDR1 reads SSHAT; CDR2 reads FNYEAQ (reference sequence). As DNA, the CDR3 is TGTGCCAGCAGCCCAAGTCCCCCCCCCTACAATGAGCAGTTCTTC. It is translated as CASSPSPPPYNEQFF.

The chain combines TRBV7-2 with TRBJ1-5; maybe TRBD1 (6 bases). The length of the CDR3 is 15 residues. Trimming stripped 1 base from V and 4 bases from J, with 11 bases between. Germline CDR1 reads SGHTA; CDR2 reads FQGNSA. CDR3 coding DNA: TGTGCCAGCAGCTTAGTCCCAGGGGATAATCAGCCCCAGCATTTT. It translates to CASSLVPGDNQPQHF.

The chain links TRBV7-2 to TRBJ2-3; D is possibly TRBD1 or TRBD2 (6 bases each). V was shortened by 1 base and J by 2 bases, with 13 bases between the two germline ends. Germline CDR1 and CDR2: SGHTA and FQGNSA. The CDR3 is 16 amino acids. CDR3 protein: CASSLEGGPLTDTQYF. The CDR3 DNA is TGTGCCAGCAGCTTAGAGGGGGGCCCCCTCACAGATACGCAGTATTTT.

This chain links TRBV18 with TRBJ2-5; D unclear. The CDR3 runs to 15 residues. V gave up 4 bases and J gave up 1 base, with 13 bases separating them. CDR1 is KGHSH, CDR2 LQKENI, per germline. DNA of the CDR3: TGTGCCAGCTCACTCGCATGGGGAAGCCAAGAGACCCAGTACTTC. Its protein is CASSLAWGSQETQYF.

The rearrangement joins TRBV5-1 to TRBJ1-1, with D maybe TRBD1 (6 bases). The CDR3 runs to 11 residues. CDR1 and CDR2 (germline): SGHRS, YFSETQ. The V and J ends lost 7 bases and 2 bases respectively, with 6 bases between them. CDR3 nucleotides: TGCGCCAGCGGGACAAACACTGAAGCTTTCTTT. Its translation: CASGTNTEAFF.

This clone was seen only once. This chain joins TRBV18 and TRBJ2-3; the D is unclear. V gave up 2 bases and J gave up 4 bases, with 7 bases separating them. This CDR3 spans 13 amino acids. Germline V CDR1 and CDR2: KGHSH, LQKENI. As DNA, the CDR3 is TGTGCCAGCTCACCAATGTCCCCAGATACGCAGTATTTT. Amino acid sequence: CASSPMSPDTQYF. Drawing the rest from reference TRBV18 and TRBJ2-3, the complete variable domain is NAGVMQNPRHLVRRRGQEARLRCSPMKGHSHVYWYRQLPEEGLKFMVYLQKENIIDESGMPKERFSAEFPKEGPSILRIQQVVRGDSAAYFCASSPMSPDTQYFGPGTRLTVL.

CDR3 sequence: CASSPIDGYTF. CDR3 coding DNA: TGTGCCAGCAGTCCAATTGATGGCTACACCTTC. The chain recombines TRBV28 with TRBJ1-2, with D hard to call. Germline assignment: CDR1 MDHEN and CDR2 SYDVKM. The CDR3 contains 11 residues. Trimming removed 5 bases at V and 6 bases at J, with 7 bases between.

The chain combines TRBV7-9 with TRBJ1-2; the D gene is possibly TRBD1 (6 bases). V was cut by 7 bases and J by 4 bases, with 10 bases left in between. Germline CDR1 is SEHNR and CDR2 is FQNEAQ (reference sequence). This CDR3 is 12 amino acids long. The CDR3 reads CASTGTSYGYTF. The DNA of the CDR3 is TGTGCCAGCACGGGGACAAGCTATGGCTACACCTTC. Drawing the rest from reference TRBV7-9 and TRBJ1-2, the complete variable domain is DTGVSQNPRHKITKRGQNVTFRCDPISEHNRLYWYRQTLGQGPEFLTYFQNEAQLEKSRLLSDRFSAERPKGSFSTLEIQRTEQGDSAMYLCASTGTSYGYTFGSGTRLTVV.

V gene TRBV7-6 combines with J gene TRBJ2-2; TRBD2 matches at 12 bases. This CDR3 spans 18 amino acids. The V gene end was trimmed by 5 bases and the J gene end by 6 bases; junction bases not matched to a gene: 13. The germline gives CDR1 SGHVS, CDR2 FNYEAQ. CDR3 region: CASSTSRRTSGVAGELFF. The CDR3, as DNA: TGTGCCAGCAGCACTAGTAGGAGGACTAGCGGGGTTGCCGGGGAGCTGTTTTTT.

This clone appeared a few times. The rearrangement links TRBV27 to TRBJ1-5, with no clear D. Germline CDR1 is MNHEY and CDR2 is SMNVEV (reference sequence). V was pared by 4 bases and J by 4 bases, with 11 bases between. The CDR3 spans 14 residues. The CDR3 DNA sequence: TGTGCCAGCAGTTCCCTCCCGTTGAATCAGCCCCAGCATTTT. It is translated as CASSSLPLNQPQHF.

This clone was picked up a small number of times. The V and J genes are TRBV18 and TRBJ2-3; 7 bases align to TRBD2. The CDR3 length is 19 residues. Germline CDR1 KGHSH, CDR2 LQKENI. The junction had 17 bases not matched to a gene; V was cut back by 3 bases and J by 2 bases. CDR3 amino acids: CASSPLTSKTGGTTDTQYF. The CDR3 DNA follows: TGTGCCAGCTCACCCCTGACTAGTAAAACGGGGGGTACCACAGATACGCAGTATTTT.

This clone has a handful of counts. The chain combines TRBV7-2 with TRBJ1-2, with D possibly TRBD1 on 5 matching bases. The CDR3 sequence is 13 residues long. Germline assignment: CDR1 SGHTA and CDR2 FQGNSA. The V end was cut by 1 base, the J end by 5 bases, with 8 bases between. The CDR3 region is CASSLEGRYGYTF. The CDR3 bases are TGTGCCAGCAGCTTAGAGGGGCGGTATGGCTACACCTTC.

CDR3 sequence: CASSLVGGEETQYF. The CDR3 DNA reads as TGTGCCAGCAGCTTAGTGGGAGGAGAAGAGACCCAGTACTTC. V and J are TRBV7-9 and TRBJ2-5; tentative D call: TRBD2 (6 bases). Germline CDR1 is SEHNR and CDR2 is FQNEAQ (reference sequence). The V end lost 1 base, the J end lost 3 bases, and 9 bases lay between the germline ends. This CDR3 has 14 residues.

This clone was detected once. This chain uses TRBV29-1 with TRBJ2-5; 14 nucleotides line up with TRBD2. The CDR3 extends over 16 amino acids. J was trimmed by 0 bases and V by 6 bases; bases with no gene match: 6. Germline values: CDR1 SQVTM, CDR2 ANQGSEA. The CDR3, as DNA: TGCAGCGTCAAAGGGGGACTAGCGGGGGACCAAGAGACCCAGTACTTC. This translates into CSVKGGLAGDQETQYF.

This chain connects TRBV11-3 to TRBJ2-7, with D maybe TRBD1 (6 bases). With 6 bases removed from V and 2 bases from J, the gap between germline ends came to 11 bases. The CDR3 loop spans 13 amino acids. Germline CDR1 SGHNT, CDR2 YENEEA. The CDR3 DNA sequence: TGTGCCAGCAGTTCTCAGGGGACCTACGAGCAGTACTTC. It specifies CASSSQGTYEQYF.

This clone was counted a single time. The chain carries TRBV11-2 and TRBJ1-1; D is unresolved. Between the trimmed V and J ends, which lost 8 bases and 0 bases, there was a span of 10 bases. CDR3 length equals 13 residues. Per germline, CDR1 SGHAT and CDR2 FQNNGV. The CDR3 region has the DNA TGTGCCAGCGGGCTTTTCATGAACACTGAAGCTTTCTTT. It encodes CASGLFMNTEAFF.

This chain joins TRBV18 and TRBJ2-6; 11 bases are shared with TRBD2. The CDR3 sequence is 17 residues long. J lost 4 bases, V lost 0 bases, and 2 bases had no gene match. Germline lookup yields CDR1 KGHSH and CDR2 LQKENI. CDR3 protein: CASSPPGLAAGANVLTF. The CDR3 nucleotides read TGTGCCAGCTCACCACCGGGACTAGCGGCCGGGGCCAACGTCCTGACTTTC.

This clone appeared once. The chain is built from TRBV5-1 and TRBJ2-6; D ambiguous. CDR3 length equals 15 residues. V was trimmed by 1 base and J by 1 base, leaving 6 bases between them. Per germline, CDR1 SGHRS and CDR2 YFSETQ. The CDR3, as DNA: TGCGCCAGCAGCTTGCTAGAATCTGGGGCCAACGTCCTGACTTTC. This sequence encodes CASSLLESGANVLTF.

The CDR3 DNA follows: TGTGCCAGCAGCTTGGGGTCAGGGTCCGTAAACTATGGCTACACCTTC. Protein sequence: CASSLGSGSVNYGYTF. The chain recombines TRBV5-5 with TRBJ1-2, with D perhaps TRBD1 (5 bases). Germline loops: CDR1 SGHKS, CDR2 YYEKEE (reference sequence). V lost 0 bases and J 2 bases, leaving 14 bases between the germline ends. The CDR3 length is 16 residues.

The chain carries TRBV4-2 and TRBJ2-7; 12 nucleotides match TRBD1. CDR3 length: 13 amino acids. The J segment lost 5 bases and the V segment lost 10 bases, leaving 6 bases of the junction unmatched. CDR1 and CDR2 (germline): LGHNA, YNFKEQ. The CDR3 region is CATGTGGLNEQYF. DNA for the CDR3: TGTGCCACCGGGACAGGGGGCTTGAACGAGCAGTACTTC.

This chain links TRBV7-6 with TRBJ1-1; no definite D call. Germline V gene sequence: CDR1 SGHVS, CDR2 FNYEAQ. The CDR3 loop spans 13 amino acids. With 1 base removed from V and 4 bases from J, the gap between germline ends came to 7 bases. As DNA, the CDR3 is TGTGCCAGCAGCTTAGGGGGTGGCACTGAAGCTTTCTTT. Amino acid sequence: CASSLGGGTEAFF.

The chain has TRBV5-1 and TRBJ2-2; D ambiguous. CDR1 and CDR2 from the germline V gene are SGHRS and YFSETQ. With 0 bases removed from V and 3 bases from J, the gap between germline ends came to 6 bases. The CDR3 runs 14 residues. CDR3 sequence: CASSLASDTGELFF. The DNA for the CDR3 is TGCGCCAGCAGCTTGGCCAGCGACACCGGGGAGCTGTTTTTT.

The chain is built from TRBV5-6 and TRBJ1-1; a weak D match, TRBD1 (6 bases). The CDR3 length is 17 residues. The germline V gene has CDR1 SGHDT and CDR2 YYEEEE. Trimming stripped 9 bases from V and 5 bases from J, with 29 bases between. CDR3 residues: CATSLLRLTGMETEAFF. CDR3 nucleotides: TGTGCCACATCTCTCCTACGATTAACAGGGATGGAGACTGAAGCTTTCTTT.

This clone appeared a few times. V usage is TRBV6-1 and J usage is TRBJ2-7; perhaps TRBD2 as D (6 bases). Germline-derived CDR1 and CDR2 are MNHNS and SASEGT. The CDR3 sequence is 14 residues long. Trimming cost V 7 bases and J 6 bases, with 19 bases left between them. CDR3 nucleotide sequence: TGTGCCAGCACCGAACGGGACTCCTTGAGCGAGCAGTACTTC. Protein product: CASTERDSLSEQYF.

Turning to this clone: One junction end does not reproduce the germline sequence, and a read error may be involved. The rearrangement joins TRBV29-1 to TRBJ1-2, with 9 positions matching TRBD1. Germline V gives CDR1 SQVTM, CDR2 ANQGSEA. This CDR3 spans 14 amino acids. The chain's CDR3 is CSGENGTGYGGYTF. CDR3 DNA sequence: TGCAGCGGTGAAAACGGGACAGGGTACGGTGGCTACACCTTC. Using reference TRBV29-1 and TRBJ1-2 for the parts outside the CDR3, the full variable domain is SAVISQKPSRDICQRGTSLTIQCQVDSQVTMMFWYRQQPGQSLTLIATANQGSEATYESGFVIDKFPISRPNLTFSTLTVSNMSPEDSSIYLCSGENGTGYGGYTFGSGTRLTVV.